Given below is one T cell receptor beta chain in context. Its antigen remains unknown. This CDR3 contains 15 residues. The V and J ends lost 3 bases and 5 bases, in that order; junction bases with no gene match: 7. Germline assignment: CDR1 ENHRY and CDR2 SYGVKD. An amount of RNA that ranged from roughly 0.5 to 1 ug was reverse transcribed with random hexamers. An immunoSEQ multiplex PCR amplified TCR beta CDR3 over 54 Vbeta and 13 Jbeta. From the immunoSEQ multiplex PCR reads, TCRdb called clonotypes with MiXCR, one entry per CDR3 protein. The repertoire includes some 220,000 distinct CDR3 sequences, roughly 96% of them detected once, and 0.085% to 0.1% sits in the top ten. The sample comes from a study of CD8 T cells in Susac syndrome. General study results and limits: As the study acknowledged, the number of individuals who were part of its TCR sequencing and HLA analysis was relatively small.

The study sequenced TCR beta in blood CD8+ and CD4+ T cells. Negative isolation was used for CD8+ and CD4+ T cells, and FACS enrichment was applied to TEMRA cells. Sequenced material: CD4+ T cells from PBMCs. The sequence was obtained from a human donor with multiple sclerosis. The chain uses TRBV10-3 and TRBJ2-3; 8 nucleotides align to TRBD2. The CDR3: CAISDSGSGRDTQYF. The CDR3 DNA is TGTGCCATCAGTGACAGCGGGAGTGGTAGAGATACGCAGTATTTT.